These T cell receptor beta chains were read from a single sample in a study of blood T cell repertoires in COVID-19. Generated by immunoSEQ multiplex PCR, the TCRdb table keeps only in-frame clones and is missing some. The sample has 150,000 to 200,000 clones; around 88% are singletons. The sequenced material came from peripheral blood. The receptor set was obtained from a human donor in a cohort sampled during active COVID-19. CDR3s include the opening cysteine and the closing phenylalanine or tryptophan. A D gene is named only where the DNA matches it firmly. Only some rows state a clone size, as once, few, many or a class for expanded clones.

size	D	J	V	CDR3	DNA
few	TRBD1	TRBJ2-5	TRBV19	CASSPDREGTQYF	TGTGCCAGTAGTCCCGACAGGGAAGGGACCCAGTACTTC
.	.	TRBJ2-3	TRBV14	CASSHSGTVRGTDTQYF	TGTGCCAGCAGCCACTCGGGCACGGTGAGGGGCACAGATACGCAGTATTTT
.	.	TRBJ2-2	TRBV5-1	CASSFRGTDSGELFF	TGCGCCAGCAGCTTTCGCGGGACCGATAGCGGGGAGCTGTTTTTT
.	.	TRBJ1-6	TRBV28	CASSFPARAYNSPLHF	TGTGCCAGCAGTTTTCCGGCCAGGGCCTATAATTCACCCCTCCACTTT
few	TRBD1	TRBJ1-5	TRBV27	CASKGGGNQPQHF	TGTGCCAGCAAAGGGGGCGGCAATCAGCCCCAGCATTTT
.	TRBD1	TRBJ1-2	TRBV2	CASSRTGEYGYTF	TGTGCCAGCAGTCGGACAGGGGAATATGGCTACACCTTC
.	.	TRBJ1-2	TRBV6-2/TRBV6-3	CASSYDRQGRYGYTF	TGTGCCAGCAGTTACGATCGGCAGGGGCGCTATGGCTACACCTTC
.	.	TRBJ2-5	TRBV6-5	CASSQPHGTQETQYF	TGTGCCAGCAGCCAACCACACGGGACACAAGAGACCCAGTACTTC
.	.	TRBJ2-5	TRBV27	CASSLSPRPQETQYF	TGTGCCAGCAGTTTATCTCCCCGTCCCCAAGAGACCCAGTACTTC
.	TRBD1	TRBJ1-4	TRBV4-1	CASSRLGTGGIATNEKLFF	TGCGCCAGCAGCCGACTTGGAACAGGGGGCATAGCGACTAATGAAAAACTGTTTTTT
few	.	TRBJ1-6	TRBV2	CASLGWTEYNSPLHF	TGTGCCAGCCTCGGCTGGACTGAGTATAATTCACCCCTCCACTTT
.	.	TRBJ2-1	TRBV2	CASSTQGLYHNEQFF	TGTGCCAGCAGTACCCAGGGACTCTACCACAATGAGCAGTTCTTC
.	TRBD1	TRBJ1-1	TRBV19	CASSRIPGQGRGAFF	TGTGCCAGTAGTAGGATCCCGGGACAGGGTAGGGGAGCTTTCTTT
.	.	TRBJ1-1	TRBV6-6	CASIPGGAGDTEAFF	TGTGCCAGCATCCCCGGGGGGGCGGGGGACACTGAAGCTTTCTTT
few	TRBD2	TRBJ2-7	TRBV7-9	CASSAYFGLGNSGGEQYF	TGTGCCAGCAGCGCCTATTTTGGACTAGGAAACTCGGGGGGCGAGCAGTACTTC
.	.	TRBJ1-5	TRBV5-6	CASSMGQGNQPQHF	TGTGCCAGCAGCATGGGACAAGGCAATCAGCCCCAGCATTTT
.	.	TRBJ2-3	TRBV5-6	CASSLVGTDTQYF	TGTGCCAGCAGCTTGGTCGGCACAGATACGCAGTATTTT
.	TRBD1	TRBJ2-7	TRBV6-5	CASSRQGTGYEQYF	TGTGCCAGCAGCCGACAGGGGACGGGGTACGAGCAGTACTTC
.	TRBD1	TRBJ2-7	TRBV5-1	CASSSDDRGFEQYF	TGCGCCAGCAGCTCCGATGACAGGGGGTTCGAGCAGTACTTC
.	TRBD1	TRBJ2-5	TRBV28	CASSLRQGRETQYF	TGTGCCAGCAGTTTGAGACAGGGGAGGGAGACCCAGTACTTC
.	.	TRBJ1-2	TRBV24-1	CATSGPGISGYTF	TGTGCCACCAGCGGACCAGGGATCTCTGGCTACACCTTC
few	.	TRBJ1-6	TRBV5-1	CASSLDGAQGSPLHF	TGCGCCAGCAGCTTGGATGGGGCCCAGGGTTCACCCCTCCACTTT
once	TRBD2	TRBJ2-1	TRBV28	CASSFAGVGYNEQFF	TGTGCCAGCAGTTTCGCGGGAGTAGGCTACAATGAGCAGTTCTTC
.	.	TRBJ1-3	TRBV10-3	CAISGGNTIYF	TGTGCCATCAGTGGCGGGAACACCATATATTTT
.	.	TRBJ1-2	TRBV30	CAWSRSAGRNGYTF	TGTGCCTGGAGTAGATCGGCAGGGCGTAATGGCTACACCTTC
.	TRBD2	TRBJ2-1	TRBV29-1	CSVEGLQRGATYNEQFF	TGCAGCGTTGAAGGGCTTCAGCGGGGGGCGACCTACAATGAGCAGTTCTTC
.	TRBD1	TRBJ1-6	TRBV28	CASSPMGQGVSYNSPLHF	TGTGCCAGCAGTCCCATGGGACAGGGGGTCTCCTATAATTCACCCCTCCACTTT
.	.	TRBJ1-1	TRBV19	CASSSNLNTEAFF	TGTGCCAGTAGTAGTAACTTGAACACTGAAGCTTTCTTT
few	TRBD2	TRBJ2-7	TRBV7-8	CASSLAGLAGASSYEQYF	TGTGCCAGCAGCTTAGCTGGACTAGCGGGAGCCTCCTCCTACGAGCAGTACTTC
once	TRBD1	TRBJ1-2	TRBV5-1	CASSRTGTNYGYTF	TGCGCCAGCAGCAGGACAGGGACAAACTATGGCTACACCTTC
.	TRBD1	TRBJ1-2	TRBV28	CASKRQGALSNGYTF	TGTGCCAGCAAAAGACAGGGGGCGTTGTCAAATGGCTACACCTTC
.	TRBD2	TRBJ2-7	TRBV7-2	CASSLAPTSREQYF	TGTGCCAGCAGCTTAGCCCCGACTAGCCGAGAGCAGTACTTC
.	TRBD2	TRBJ2-6	TRBV7-6	CASSLASGGSGANVLTF	TGTGCCAGCAGCTTAGCTAGCGGGGGGTCTGGGGCCAACGTCCTGACTTTC
.	.	TRBJ2-1	TRBV2	CASRGENEQFF	TGTGCCAGCCGCGGAGAAAATGAGCAGTTCTTC
.	.	TRBJ1-1	TRBV5-8	CASLLTVNTEAFF	TGTGCCAGCCTTCTGACAGTGAACACTGAAGCTTTCTTT
.	TRBD1	TRBJ2-3	TRBV28	CASSLRPGQGLDTQYF	TGTGCCAGCAGTCTCCGACCGGGACAGGGTTTGGATACGCAGTATTTT